This T cell receptor beta chain was identified during a study of spatial heterogeneity in lung cancer. Study overall: Compared with alpha-chain sequences, beta-chain sequences were consistently detected in greater numbers. Raw reads contained each unique TCR and UMI combination more than ten times on average. Notes on the study in general: Blood showed ubiquitous tumor TCRs more often at resection than at routine follow-up.

Every TCR cDNA molecule carried a tag that served as a unique molecular identifier. TCRdb called the 5' RACE reads again in MiXCR, with one record for every CDR3 protein. The sample has around 27,000 distinct CDR3 sequences, about 6.3% seen once. This clonotype has ten or more counts. Its antigen is not known. Time point specified: blood at routine non-recurrence follow-up after resection. Extraction of whole RNA from tumor, nontumor lung or frozen PBMC preceded unsorted sequencing. Per the germline V gene, CDR1 is SNHLY and CDR2 is FYNNEI. V dropped 2 bases and J dropped 2; count of bases not matched to a gene: 5. This CDR3 spans 15 amino acids.

Sequenced material: PBMCs, taken at follow-up. This receptor was obtained from a male donor with early-stage non-small cell lung cancer. This chain joins TRBV2 and TRBJ1-1; 7 bases line up with TRBD1. The CDR3 sequence: CASSEQGDRNTEAFF. The CDR3, as DNA: TGTGCCAGCAGTGAACAGGGGGACCGTAACACTGAAGCTTTCTTT.